The next 7 T cell receptor beta chains were all read from a single sample in a study of blood T cell repertoires in COVID-19. TCRdb's copy holds only in-frame clones and misses some; the assay was immunoSEQ multiplex PCR. The sample yields about 270,000 clones, around four fifths seen once. Material: peripheral blood. The source of these receptors is a man older than 75 with acute or convalescent COVID-19.

The V gene is TRBV5-4, the J gene TRBJ2-3; TRBD2 matches at 12 bases. Per germline, CDR1 SGHNT and CDR2 YYREEE (reference sequence). Trimming removed 5 bases from V and 1 base from J; junction bases left unmatched: 8. This CDR3 is 17 amino acids long. CDR3 protein: CASRRLAGEVGTDTQYF. The DNA for the CDR3 is TGTGCCAGCAGGAGACTAGCGGGAGAAGTAGGCACAGATACGCAGTATTTT.

V is TRBV20-1 and J is TRBJ2-5, with no clear D. CDR3 length equals 11 residues. V lost 0 bases, J lost 8 bases, and 7 bases lay in between. Germline lookup yields CDR1 DFQATT and CDR2 SNEGSKA (reference sequence). The CDR3 region is CSARDRVTQYF. The CDR3 region has the DNA TGCAGTGCTAGAGATCGGGTAACCCAGTACTTC.

The chain has TRBV5-4 and TRBJ1-6; D is unclear. V dropped 0 bases and J dropped 0 bases, with 7 bases sitting between them. CDR1 is SGHNT and CDR2 is YYREEE in the germline V gene (reference sequence). This CDR3 region has 16 residues. The CDR3 loop is CASSLVGSSYNSPLHF. The CDR3 bases are TGTGCCAGCAGCTTGGTGGGGAGCTCCTATAATTCACCCCTCCACTTT.

V usage is TRBV28 and J usage is TRBJ2-7, with 8 bases that match TRBD2. Unmatched junction bases numbered 4, after V lost 3 bases and J lost 3 bases. In germline, CDR1 is MDHEN, CDR2 SYDVKM. CDR3 length: 14 amino acids. The CDR3 region is CASSFSGRRYEQYF. The CDR3 DNA follows: TGTGCCAGCAGTTTCAGCGGGAGACGCTACGAGCAGTACTTC.

On this clone itself: In the same sample, other DNA sequences code for this CDR3. The rearrangement links TRBV12-3 or TRBV12-4 to TRBJ1-1; D unclear. CDR3 size: 13 residues. Trimming took 3 bases from V and 1 from J, leaving 6 bases between them. CDR3 in amino acids: CASSFGQNTEAFF. The CDR3 region has the DNA TGTGCCAGCAGTTTTGGGCAGAACACTGAAGCTTTCTTT.

V is TRBV18 and J is TRBJ1-2; 8 positions match TRBD1. There are 13 residues in the CDR3. CDR1 KGHSH and CDR2 LQKENI come from the germline V gene. After removal of 6 bases from V and 5 bases from J, the junction contained 5 bases not matched to a gene. This CDR3 reads CASSDRAGYGYTF. In DNA form, the CDR3 reads TGTGCCAGCTCGGACAGGGCTGGGTATGGCTACACCTTC.

In this sample, this clone turned up a few times. The chain joins TRBV30 to TRBJ1-2; D ambiguous. The CDR3 sequence is 12 residues long. Germline loops: CDR1 GTSNPN, CDR2 SVGIG (reference sequence). Deletions cut 7 bases from V and 7 bases from J, with 16 bases between. Written as DNA, the CDR3 is TGTGCCTCGACGGAGGGTCTGAGTGGCTACACCTTC. Encoded protein: CASTEGLSGYTF.